This T cell receptor beta chain was identified during a study of blood T cell repertoires in COVID-19. Turning to the study itself: Samples of COVID-19 (acute and convalescent) were obtained from the United States, Italy and Spain.

Original analysis: The authors estimated nucleated cell counts from reference gene primer amplification. Profiled with immunoSEQ multiplex PCR; TCRdb holds only in-frame clones, not every one. That table supplies the V and J calls and clone size; D and trimming were determined from the DNA. The data show some 400,000 clones, approximately 89% seen once. Germline trimming cut 5 bases from V and 3 bases from J; bases unmatched to any gene: 3. The length of the CDR3 is 13 residues. The germline CDR1 and CDR2 sequences are MNHNY and SVGAGI (reference sequence). This clonotype was sampled from a woman aged 25-40 years who had recovered from COVID-19. The chain joins TRBV6-6 to TRBJ2-7, with 8 bases fitting TRBD1. The specimen was PBMCs or T cells enriched from blood (not recorded which). In DNA form, the CDR3 reads TGTGCCAGCAGTGTAGACAGGGGCTACGAGCAGTACTTC. This codes for CASSVDRGYEQYF.